This TCR beta chain emerged from a study of cytomegalovirus exposure and HLA in healthy donors. In the study overall: An early release of data contained 75 million to 100 million unique TCRs, which came from HLA-typed donors. Study findings and constraints: For presence/absence analyses, sequencing depth was assumed to be roughly uniform across donors.

On this clone: No antigen is known for it.

PCR involved 60 Vbeta and 13 Jbeta primers. How the authors handled the data: Around 11 million shared chains were among some 75 million unique TCR beta chains counted in a later analysis. Generated by immunoSEQ multiplex PCR, the TCRdb table keeps only in-frame clones and is missing some. The DNA gave D and trimming, while V, J and clone size come from that table. Of approximately 260,000 clones in the sample, roughly 81% were seen once. The V end lost 1 base, the J end lost 2 bases, and 9 bases lay between the germline ends. This CDR3 spans 14 amino acids. The V gene's germline CDR1 is LNHDA and CDR2 SQIVND (reference sequence).

Input material: PBMCs. This rearrangement joins TRBV19 to TRBJ2-7; D uncertain. The TCR originated in a woman in her thirties or forties in good health and CMV-seropositive. This CDR3 is CASSIGPGAYEQYF. The CDR3 region has the DNA TGTGCCAGTAGTATAGGCCCAGGCGCCTACGAGCAGTACTTC.